This TCR beta chain was captured by sequencing in a study of blood T cell repertoires in COVID-19. Study-wide background: The United States, Italy and Spain supplied acute and convalescent COVID-19 samples. PBMCs, B-cell-depleted T cells, or T cells provided the cDNA or gDNA that made up the material.

CDR1 is SGHVS, CDR2 FQNEAQ, per germline. The CDR3 extends over 16 amino acids. V gave up 6 bases and J gave up 0 bases; unmatched junction bases: 6. Source study methods: Amplification of reference gene primers was used by the study to estimate nucleated cell counts. The protocol was immunoSEQ multiplex PCR, while the TCRdb copy is restricted to in-frame clones and leaves out a portion. That table gives V, J and clone size, and the DNA gave D and trimming. The sample holds 270,000 or so clones, under 90% seen once. The rearrangement joins TRBV7-8 to TRBJ1-3; 9 nucleotides line up with TRBD1. This TCR derives from a human donor in a cohort sampled during active COVID-19. The sample was peripheral blood. CDR3 loop: CASSSYRGLSGNTIYF. CDR3 bases: TGTGCCAGCAGTTCATACAGGGGGCTCTCTGGAAACACCATATATTTT. The whole variable domain, remainder taken from reference TRBV7-8 and TRBJ1-3, is GAGVSQSPRYKVAKRGQDVALRCDPISGHVSLFWYQQALGQGPEFLTYFQNEAQLDKSGLPSDRFFAERPEGSVSTLKIQRTQQEDSAVYLCASSSYRGLSGNTIYFGEGSWLTVV.